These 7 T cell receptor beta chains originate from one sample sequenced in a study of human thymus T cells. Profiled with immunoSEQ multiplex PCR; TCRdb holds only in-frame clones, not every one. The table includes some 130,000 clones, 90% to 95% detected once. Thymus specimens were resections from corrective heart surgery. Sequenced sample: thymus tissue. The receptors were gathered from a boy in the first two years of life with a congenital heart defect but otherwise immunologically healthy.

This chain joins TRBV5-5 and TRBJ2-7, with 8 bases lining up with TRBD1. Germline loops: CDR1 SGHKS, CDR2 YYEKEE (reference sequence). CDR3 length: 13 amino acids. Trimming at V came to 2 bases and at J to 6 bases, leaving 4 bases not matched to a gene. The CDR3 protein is CASSLYRGSEQYF. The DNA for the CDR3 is TGTGCCAGCAGCTTATACAGGGGGTCCGAGCAGTACTTC. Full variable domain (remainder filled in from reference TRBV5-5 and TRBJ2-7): DAGVTQSPTHLIKTRGQQVTLRCSPISGHKSVSWYQQVLGQGPQFIFQYYEKEERGRGNFPDRFSARQFPNYSSELNVNALLLGDSALYLCASSLYRGSEQYFGPGTRLTVT.

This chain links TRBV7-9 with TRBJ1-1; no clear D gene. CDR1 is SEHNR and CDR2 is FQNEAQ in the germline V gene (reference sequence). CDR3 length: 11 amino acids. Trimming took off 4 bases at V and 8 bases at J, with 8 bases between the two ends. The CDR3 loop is CASSWRAEAFF. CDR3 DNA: TGTGCCAGCAGCTGGCGGGCCGAAGCTTTCTTT.

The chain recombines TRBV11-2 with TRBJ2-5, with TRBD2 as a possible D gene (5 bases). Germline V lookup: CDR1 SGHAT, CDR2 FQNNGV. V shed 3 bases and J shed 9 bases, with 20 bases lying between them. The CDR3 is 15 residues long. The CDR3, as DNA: TGTGCCAGCAGCTTTCAATGTGCGGGCCCTGGGGCCCAGTACTTC. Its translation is CASSFQCAGPGAQYF.

CDR3 residues: CASSLRLAGGHEQFF. CDR3 bases: TGTGCCAGCAGCTTACGGCTAGCGGGGGGGCATGAGCAGTTCTTC. The chain uses TRBV5-4 and TRBJ2-1; TRBD2 matches 12 bases. The CDR3 consists of 15 residues. Germline loops: CDR1 SGHNT, CDR2 YYREEE (reference sequence). V trimming: 2 bases; J trimming: 8 bases; junction bases outside the gene matches: 5.

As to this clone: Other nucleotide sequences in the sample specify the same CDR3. The CDR3 protein is CAWIGTRGHEQYF. Written as DNA, the CDR3 is TGTGCCTGGATCGGGACTAGAGGCCACGAGCAGTACTTC. The chain recombines TRBV30 with TRBJ2-7; 8 bases line up with TRBD2. The V gene's germline CDR1 is GTSNPN and CDR2 SVGIG (reference sequence). Trimming took 4 bases from V and 5 from J; bases not matched to a gene: 7. The CDR3 has 13 residues.

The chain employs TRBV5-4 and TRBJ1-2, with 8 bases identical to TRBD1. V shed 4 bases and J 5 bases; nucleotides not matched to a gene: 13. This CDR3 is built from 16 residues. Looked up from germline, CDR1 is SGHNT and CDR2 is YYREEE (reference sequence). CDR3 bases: TGTGCCAGCAGCCCAATCTCCGGACAGGGAGTATATGGCTACACCTTC. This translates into CASSPISGQGVYGYTF. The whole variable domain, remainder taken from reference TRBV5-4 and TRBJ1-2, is ETGVTQSPTHLIKTRGQQVTLRCSSQSGHNTVSWYQQALGQGPQFIFQYYREEENGRGNFPPRFSGLQFPNYSSELNVNALELDDSALYLCASSPISGQGVYGYTFGSGTRLTVV.

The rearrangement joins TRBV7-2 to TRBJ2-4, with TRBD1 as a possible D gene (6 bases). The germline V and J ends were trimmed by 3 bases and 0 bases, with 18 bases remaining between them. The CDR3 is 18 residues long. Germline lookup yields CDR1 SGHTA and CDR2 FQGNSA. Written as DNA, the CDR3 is TGTGCCAGCAGCTTTGGGACATATTGGGGATCAGCCAAAAACATTCAGTACTTC. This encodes CASSFGTYWGSAKNIQYF.